These 9 T cell receptor beta chains were sequenced from one sample in a study of molecular identifiers for immune sequencing clone quantification. Via MiXCR, TCRdb re-called the PCR reads, giving one row per CDR3 protein. Among hundreds of thousands of distinct CDR3 sequences listed, around 25% were seen once. The sequenced material came from naive CD8+ T cells from blood, with Jurkat cell RNA spiked in. Documented subset: FACS-sorted CD8+CD4-CCR7+CD45RA+ naive T cells. These receptor sequences come from a human donor in good health. Some libraries in this study had Jurkat cell RNA spiked in.

The chain uses TRBV28 and TRBJ2-1; 9 bases agree with TRBD2. This CDR3 region has 19 residues. The V and J ends lost 5 bases and 3 bases, in that order; junction bases with no gene match: 17. Germline V gene lookup returns CDR1 MDHEN and CDR2 SYDVKM. In DNA, the CDR3 is TGTGCCAGCAGTCCCTATTGGGGACTAGCAGAAAAAAACTACAATGAGCAGTTCTTC. Its protein is CASSPYWGLAEKNYNEQFF. The variable domain in full, completed from reference TRBV28 and TRBJ2-1, reads DVKVTQSSRYLVKRTGEKVFLECVQDMDHENMFWYRQDPGLGLRLIYFSYDVKMKEKGDIPEGYSVSREKKERFSLILESASTNQTSMYLCASSPYWGLAEKNYNEQFFGPGTRLTVL.

The chain joins TRBV27 to TRBJ2-7; D possibly uses TRBD1 or TRBD2 (6 bases each). Germline V gene data show CDR1 as MNHEY and CDR2 as SMNVEV (reference sequence). The CDR3 runs to 14 residues. Between the trimmed V and J ends, which lost 6 bases and 6 bases, there was a span of 18 bases. CDR3 residues: CASSRGAGGREQYF. CDR3 nucleotides: TGTGCCAGCAGCCGAGGCGCCGGGGGCCGCGAGCAGTACTTC.

This clonotype was detected many times. The chain combines TRBV5-1 with TRBJ2-5, with D perhaps assigned TRBD1 or TRBD2 (6 bases each). Trimming cost V 0 bases and J 3 bases, with 15 bases left between them. The CDR3 has 16 amino acids. The germline V gene encodes CDR1 SGHRS and CDR2 YFSETQ. CDR3 loop: CASSLGGRGTKETQYF. CDR3 coding DNA: TGCGCCAGCAGCTTGGGGGGGCGCGGGACCAAAGAGACCCAGTACTTC.

This clonotype occurred many times. The chain is built from TRBV2 and TRBJ1-2; tentatively, D is TRBD1 (5 bases). Between the trimmed V and J ends, which lost 6 bases and 4 bases, there was a span of 18 bases. The CDR3 spans 15 residues. The germline V gene encodes CDR1 SNHLY and CDR2 FYNNEI. The CDR3 loop reads CASSRTRAVGYGYTF. Written as DNA, the CDR3 is TGTGCCAGCAGCCGAACCAGGGCTGTCGGCTATGGCTACACCTTC.

This clonotype was observed many times. The genes are TRBV7-9 and TRBJ2-3; D is perhaps TRBD1 (5 bases). The CDR3 covers 15 residues. The V and J ends lost 4 bases and 6 bases respectively, with 17 bases between them. The germline V gene has CDR1 SEHNR and CDR2 FQNEAQ (reference sequence). The CDR3 loop is CASSSRGFRADTQYF. CDR3 nucleotide sequence: TGTGCCAGCAGCTCTAGGGGCTTCCGGGCGGATACGCAGTATTTT.

With respect to this clonotype: A much larger clone sits a single nucleotide away, making a read error possible. The chain recombines TRBV6-5 with TRBJ2-1, with 10 bases aligning to TRBD1. Germline assignment: CDR1 MNHEY and CDR2 SVGAGI. This CDR3 has 17 residues. Unmatched junction bases numbered 12, after V lost 2 bases and J lost 8 bases. In nucleotides, the CDR3 is TGTGCCAGCAGTTACATCATAGGACAGGGGGAATCCGATGAGCAGTTCTTC. Translation: CASSYIIGQGESDEQFF.

In its sample, this clonotype was seen many times. The chain couples TRBV4-3 to TRBJ2-1; the D gene could be TRBD1 or TRBD2 (5 bases each). Germline V lookup: CDR1 LGHNA, CDR2 YSLEER. This CDR3 region has 17 residues. The V end lost 0 bases, the J end lost 6 bases, and 18 bases lay between the germline ends. CDR3 DNA sequence: TGCGCCAGCAGCCAAGAAGAAGGACCGGGACCGGCCAATGAGCAGTTCTTC. This gives the protein CASSQEEGPGPANEQFF.

This clonotype was seen only a few times. This chain connects TRBV13 to TRBJ1-6; D remains ambiguous. The CDR3 length is 15 residues. Trimming pared 5 bases from V and 2 bases from J, leaving 10 bases between. Germline assignment: CDR1 PRHDT and CDR2 FYEKMQ (reference sequence). CDR3 region: CASSPGVPYNSPLHF. The CDR3 bases are TGTGCCAGCAGCCCGGGTGTACCCTATAATTCACCCCTCCACTTT.

Only a few counts were recorded for this clonotype. This rearrangement joins TRBV14 to TRBJ1-6; no clear D. The V end was cut by 0 bases, the J end by 6 bases, with 9 bases between. The CDR3 extends over 15 amino acids. Germline CDR1 is SGHDN and CDR2 is FVKESK. CDR3 loop: CASSQDQNFNSPLHF. The CDR3 DNA reads as TGTGCCAGCAGCCAAGATCAGAATTTTAATTCACCCCTCCACTTT.